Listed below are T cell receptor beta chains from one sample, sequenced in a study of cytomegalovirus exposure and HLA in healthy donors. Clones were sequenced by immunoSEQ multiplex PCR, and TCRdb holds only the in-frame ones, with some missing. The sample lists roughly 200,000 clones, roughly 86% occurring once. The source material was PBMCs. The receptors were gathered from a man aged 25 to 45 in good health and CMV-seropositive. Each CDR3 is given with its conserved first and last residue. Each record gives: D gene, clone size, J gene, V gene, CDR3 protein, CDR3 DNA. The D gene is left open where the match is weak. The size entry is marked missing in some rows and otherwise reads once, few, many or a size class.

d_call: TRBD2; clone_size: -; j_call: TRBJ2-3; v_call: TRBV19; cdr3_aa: CASSTTSGGSDTQYF; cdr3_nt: TGTGCCAGTAGCACGACTAGCGGGGGGTCGGATACGCAGTATTTT
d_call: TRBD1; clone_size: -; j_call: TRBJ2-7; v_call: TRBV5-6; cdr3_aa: CASSGTGDEQYF; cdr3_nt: TGTGCCAGCAGCGGCACAGGGGACGAGCAGTACTTC
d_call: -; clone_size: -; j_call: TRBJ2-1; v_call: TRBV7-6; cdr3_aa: CASSLDNNEQFF; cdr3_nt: TGTGCCAGCAGCTTAGATAACAATGAGCAGTTCTTC
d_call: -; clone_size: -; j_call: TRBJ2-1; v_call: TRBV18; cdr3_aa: CASSPNRESSNEQFF; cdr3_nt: TGTGCCAGCTCACCAAACAGGGAGAGTAGTAATGAGCAGTTCTTC
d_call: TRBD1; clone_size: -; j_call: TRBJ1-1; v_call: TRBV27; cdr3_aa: CASSRQGLNTEAFF; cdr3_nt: TGTGCCAGCAGTCGACAGGGCCTAAACACTGAAGCTTTCTTT
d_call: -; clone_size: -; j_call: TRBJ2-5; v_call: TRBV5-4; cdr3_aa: CASSLSGASQETQYF; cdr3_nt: TGTGCCAGCAGCTTGTCGGGCGCCAGTCAAGAGACCCAGTACTTC
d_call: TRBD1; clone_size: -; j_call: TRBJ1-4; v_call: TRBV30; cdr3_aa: CAGTGVRGEKLFF; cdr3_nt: TGTGCCGGGACAGGGGTGCGGGGTGAAAAACTGTTTTTT
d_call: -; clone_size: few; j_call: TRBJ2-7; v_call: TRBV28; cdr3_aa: CASSPDSYEQYF; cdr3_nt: TGTGCCAGCAGCCCTGACTCCTACGAGCAGTACTTC
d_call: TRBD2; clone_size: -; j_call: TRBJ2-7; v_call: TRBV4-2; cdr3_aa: CASSQWDLVGGSSYEQYF; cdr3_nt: TGTGCCAGCAGCCAATGGGACTTAGTGGGGGGGAGCTCCTACGAGCAGTACTTC
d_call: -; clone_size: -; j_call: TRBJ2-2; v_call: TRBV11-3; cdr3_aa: CASSPRTSNTGELFF; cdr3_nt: TGTGCCAGCAGCCCTCGGACCTCGAACACCGGGGAGCTGTTTTTT
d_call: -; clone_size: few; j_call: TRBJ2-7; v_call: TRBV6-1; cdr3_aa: CASQQGSYEQYF; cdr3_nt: TGTGCCAGCCAACAGGGATCCTACGAGCAGTACTTC
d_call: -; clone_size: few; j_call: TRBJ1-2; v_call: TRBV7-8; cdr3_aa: CASSLFSYGYTF; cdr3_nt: TGTGCCAGCAGCTTATTCAGCTATGGCTACACCTTC
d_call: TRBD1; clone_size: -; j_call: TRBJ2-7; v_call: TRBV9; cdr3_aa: CASSGTGVEQYF; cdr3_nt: TGTGCCAGCAGCGGAACAGGGGTCGAGCAGTACTTC
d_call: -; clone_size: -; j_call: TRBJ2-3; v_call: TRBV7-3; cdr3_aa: CASSPQSGLDTQYF; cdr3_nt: TGTGCCAGCAGCCCCCAGAGCGGATTAGATACGCAGTATTTT
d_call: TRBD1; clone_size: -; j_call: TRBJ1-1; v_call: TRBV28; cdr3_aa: CASSEYRGLSNTEAFF; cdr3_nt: TGTGCCAGCAGTGAATACAGGGGCCTTTCGAACACTGAAGCTTTCTTT
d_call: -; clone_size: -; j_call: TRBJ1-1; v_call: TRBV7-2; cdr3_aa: CASSLLPALPSGFF; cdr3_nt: TGTGCCAGCAGCCTACTCCCCGCATTACCCTCGGGATTTTTT
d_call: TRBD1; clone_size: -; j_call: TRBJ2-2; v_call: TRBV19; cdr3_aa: CASSETGGAAGELFF; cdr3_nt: TGTGCCAGTAGTGAAACAGGGGGCGCCGCCGGGGAGCTGTTTTTT
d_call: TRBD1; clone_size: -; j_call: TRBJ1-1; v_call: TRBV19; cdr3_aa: CASRTGDRLTEAFF; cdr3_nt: TGTGCCAGTAGGACAGGGGACAGACTAACTGAAGCTTTCTTT
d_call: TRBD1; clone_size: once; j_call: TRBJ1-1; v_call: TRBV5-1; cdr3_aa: CASSLAGDRMNTEAFF; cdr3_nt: TGCGCCAGCAGCTTGGCAGGGGACAGAATGAACACTGAAGCTTTCTTT
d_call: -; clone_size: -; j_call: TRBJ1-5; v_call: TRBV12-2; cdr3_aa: CASRPRQVSNQPQHF; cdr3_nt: TGTGCAAGTCGCCCCCGACAGGTTAGCAATCAGCCCCAGCATTTT
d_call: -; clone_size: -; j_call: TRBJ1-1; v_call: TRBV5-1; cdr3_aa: CASSPTGQPSEAFF; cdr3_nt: TGCGCCAGCAGCCCGACCGGACAGCCCTCTGAAGCTTTCTTT
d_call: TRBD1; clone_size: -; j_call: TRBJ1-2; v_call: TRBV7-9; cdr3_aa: CASSSGTGEDGYTF; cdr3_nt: TGTGCCAGCAGTTCCGGGACAGGGGAAGATGGCTACACCTTC
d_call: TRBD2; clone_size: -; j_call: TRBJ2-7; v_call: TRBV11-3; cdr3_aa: CASSLGRGGAREQYF; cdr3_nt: TGTGCCAGCAGCTTAGGGCGCGGGGGGGCTCGTGAGCAGTACTTC
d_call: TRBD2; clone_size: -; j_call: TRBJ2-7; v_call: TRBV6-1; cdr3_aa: CASSTLAGGNEQYF; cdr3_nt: TGTGCCAGCAGCACACTAGCGGGGGGGAACGAGCAGTACTTC
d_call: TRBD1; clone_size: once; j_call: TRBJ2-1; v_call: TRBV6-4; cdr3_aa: CASSDSGTGGYNEQFF; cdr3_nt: TGTGCCAGCAGTGACTCCGGGACAGGGGGCTACAATGAGCAGTTCTTC
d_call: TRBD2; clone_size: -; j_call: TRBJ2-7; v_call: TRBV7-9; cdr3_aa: CASSPSGYEQYF; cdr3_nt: TGTGCCAGCAGCCCTAGCGGATACGAGCAGTACTTC
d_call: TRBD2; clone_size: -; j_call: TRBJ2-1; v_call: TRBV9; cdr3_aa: CASSVAGTSHEQFF; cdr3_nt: TGTGCCAGCAGCGTAGCCGGGACTAGCCATGAGCAGTTCTTC
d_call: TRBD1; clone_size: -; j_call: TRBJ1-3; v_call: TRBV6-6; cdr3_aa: CASLELTGGADTIYF; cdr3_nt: TGTGCCAGTTTGGAGCTGACAGGGGGGGCGGACACCATATATTTT
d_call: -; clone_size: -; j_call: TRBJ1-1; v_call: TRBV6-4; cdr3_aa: CASSKTGLPEAFF; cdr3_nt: TGTGCCAGCAGTAAAACAGGACTACCTGAAGCTTTCTTT